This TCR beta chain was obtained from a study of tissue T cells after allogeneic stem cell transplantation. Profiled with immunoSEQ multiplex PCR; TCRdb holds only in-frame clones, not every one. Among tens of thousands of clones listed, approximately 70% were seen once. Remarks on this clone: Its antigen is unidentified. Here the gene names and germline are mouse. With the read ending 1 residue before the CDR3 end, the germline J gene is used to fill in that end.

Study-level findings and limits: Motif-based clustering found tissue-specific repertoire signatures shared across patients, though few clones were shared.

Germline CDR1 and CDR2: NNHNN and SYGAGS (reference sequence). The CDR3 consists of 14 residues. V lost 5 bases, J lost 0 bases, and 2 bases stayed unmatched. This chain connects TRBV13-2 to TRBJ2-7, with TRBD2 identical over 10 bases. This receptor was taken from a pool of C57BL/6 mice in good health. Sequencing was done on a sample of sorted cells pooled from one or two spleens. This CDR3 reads CASGDWGVSYEQYF. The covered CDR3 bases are TGTGCCAGCGGCGACTGGGGGGTCTCCTATGAACAGTAC.